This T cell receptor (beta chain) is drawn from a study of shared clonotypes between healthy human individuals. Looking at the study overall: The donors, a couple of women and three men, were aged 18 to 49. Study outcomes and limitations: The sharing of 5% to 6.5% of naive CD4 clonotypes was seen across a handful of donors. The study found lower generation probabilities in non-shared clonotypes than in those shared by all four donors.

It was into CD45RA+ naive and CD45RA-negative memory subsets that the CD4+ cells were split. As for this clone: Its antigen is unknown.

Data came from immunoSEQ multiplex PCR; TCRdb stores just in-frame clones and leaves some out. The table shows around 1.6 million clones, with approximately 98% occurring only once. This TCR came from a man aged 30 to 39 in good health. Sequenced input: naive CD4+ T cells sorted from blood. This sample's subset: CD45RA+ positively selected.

The CDR3 spells CASSPTSGRYNEQFF. CDR3 nucleotide sequence: TGTGCCAGCAGCCCAACTAGCGGGCGCTACAATGAGCAGTTCTTC. The chain links TRBV11-2 to TRBJ2-1; 9 bases are a match to TRBD2. The CDR3 is 15 residues long. The V gene's germline CDR1 is SGHAT and CDR2 FQNNGV. V shed 5 bases, J shed 3 bases, and the junction held 5 bases outside the gene matches.